The clone carrying this TCR beta chain was counted only a few times. No antigen is known for it. Together with a sample-barcoded 5' primer, a J-beta primer mix was included in a second PCR lasting about 7 to 11 cycles. Every cDNA was tagged by a template-switch adaptor with 12 random nucleotides. TCRdb reprocessed the 5' RACE reads via MiXCR and lists one record per CDR3 protein. The table has some 1.6 million distinct CDR3 sequences, about 35% seen once. The data were taken from a study of blood T cells in healthy people across ages. Study-wide findings and caveats: No one knew whether donors had CMV, which possibly confounded expanded clonotype changes.

Material: blood. The receptor was derived from a woman in her thirties in good health.

For the CDR3, the DNA is TGTGCCAGCGCGCTAGCGGGGGTTTACTACGAGCAGTACTTC. This sequence encodes CASALAGVYYEQYF. This chain joins TRBV12-3 or TRBV12-4 and TRBJ2-7, with 10 bases aligning to TRBD2. V lost 8 bases and J lost 3; bases outside the gene matches: 7. The length of the CDR3 is 14 residues.